A selection of T cell receptor beta chains follows, all from one sample in a study of control samples from healthy donors and cancer patients. Some clones are missing from TCRdb's copy, which holds only in-frame ones; the method was immunoSEQ multiplex PCR. The table shows tens of thousands of clones, with about 89% occurring only once. The material sequenced was blood. The receptors shown here come from a man in his forties or fifties in good health. The CDR3 runs from the conserved cysteine through the conserved F or W. Fields, in order: clone size, D gene, V gene, J gene, CDR3 protein, CDR3 DNA. D genes are given only for firm matches. Where a row states a size, it is once, few, many or the class of an expanded clone; other rows omit it.

clone size: .; D gene: .; V gene: TRBV15; J gene: TRBJ2-4; CDR3 protein: CATTPGSQNIQYF; CDR3 DNA: TGTGCGACGACCCCAGGGTCCCAAAACATTCAGTACTTC
clone size: .; D gene: .; V gene: TRBV5-6; J gene: TRBJ2-5; CDR3 protein: CASSLSPRGETQYF; CDR3 DNA: TGTGCCAGCAGCTTGTCCCCACGAGGAGAGACCCAGTACTTC
clone size: .; D gene: .; V gene: TRBV27; J gene: TRBJ2-7; CDR3 protein: CASSLDGGYSYEQYF; CDR3 DNA: TGTGCCAGCAGTTTAGACGGGGGATACTCCTACGAGCAGTACTTC
clone size: once; D gene: .; V gene: TRBV5-6; J gene: TRBJ2-1; CDR3 protein: CASSLAYNEQFF; CDR3 DNA: TGTGCCAGCAGCTTGGCTTACAATGAGCAGTTCTTC
clone size: .; D gene: .; V gene: TRBV15; J gene: TRBJ1-3; CDR3 protein: CATSRVNLNTIYF; CDR3 DNA: TGTGCCACCAGCAGAGTGAACCTAAACACCATATATTTT
clone size: .; D gene: .; V gene: TRBV19; J gene: TRBJ1-2; CDR3 protein: CASSISPDAPGGYTF; CDR3 DNA: TGTGCCAGTAGTATTAGCCCGGACGCCCCTGGAGGCTACACCTTC
clone size: .; D gene: .; V gene: TRBV21-1; J gene: TRBJ1-2; CDR3 protein: CASSKGRVGDGYTF; CDR3 DNA: TGTGCCAGCAGCAAAGGTAGGGTGGGGGATGGCTACACCTTC
clone size: .; D gene: TRBD2; V gene: TRBV19; J gene: TRBJ2-1; CDR3 protein: CASSPYSGGASDEQFF; CDR3 DNA: TGTGCCAGTAGCCCCTATAGCGGGGGGGCTTCGGATGAGCAGTTCTTC
clone size: .; D gene: .; V gene: TRBV20-1; J gene: TRBJ2-5; CDR3 protein: CSASAGTEETQYF; CDR3 DNA: TGCAGTGCTAGTGCAGGGACCGAAGAGACCCAGTACTTC
clone size: .; D gene: .; V gene: TRBV25-1; J gene: TRBJ2-1; CDR3 protein: CASSPRPRDKTNEQFF; CDR3 DNA: TGTGCCAGCAGTCCACGACCCCGGGACAAGACAAATGAGCAGTTCTTC
clone size: once; D gene: TRBD1; V gene: TRBV24-1; J gene: TRBJ2-3; CDR3 protein: CATSDPGQGTDTQYF; CDR3 DNA: TGTGCCACCAGTGACCCGGGACAGGGTACAGATACGCAGTATTTT
clone size: .; D gene: .; V gene: TRBV29-1; J gene: TRBJ1-2; CDR3 protein: CSVEVPGADGYTF; CDR3 DNA: TGCAGCGTTGAAGTTCCGGGTGCCGATGGCTACACCTTC
clone size: .; D gene: .; V gene: TRBV30; J gene: TRBJ1-2; CDR3 protein: CALNKGTHSGYTF; CDR3 DNA: TGTGCCTTGAATAAGGGGACCCATTCTGGCTACACCTTC
clone size: .; D gene: .; V gene: TRBV10-3; J gene: TRBJ2-7; CDR3 protein: CAISESLTSATYEQYF; CDR3 DNA: TGTGCCATCAGTGAGTCCCTTACTTCCGCAACCTACGAGCAGTACTTC
clone size: .; D gene: TRBD2; V gene: TRBV29-1; J gene: TRBJ2-3; CDR3 protein: CSVVKGLAGITDTQYF; CDR3 DNA: TGCAGCGTTGTTAAGGGACTAGCGGGAATAACAGATACGCAGTATTTT
clone size: .; D gene: .; V gene: TRBV18; J gene: TRBJ1-5; CDR3 protein: CASSLADSSNQPQHF; CDR3 DNA: TGTGCCAGCTCACTCGCGGACAGTAGCAATCAGCCCCAGCATTTT
clone size: few; D gene: .; V gene: TRBV19; J gene: TRBJ1-1; CDR3 protein: CASSPLELRSTTEAFF; CDR3 DNA: TGTGCCAGTAGTCCCCTTGAGTTGAGGAGTACCACTGAAGCTTTCTTT
clone size: .; D gene: .; V gene: TRBV6-5; J gene: TRBJ1-1; CDR3 protein: CANRPLGDTEAFF; CDR3 DNA: TGTGCCAACAGGCCTCTGGGGGACACTGAAGCTTTCTTT
clone size: once; D gene: .; V gene: TRBV25-1; J gene: TRBJ2-5; CDR3 protein: CASSENPGSETQYF; CDR3 DNA: TGTGCCAGCAGTGAAAATCCGGGTAGCGAGACCCAGTACTTC
clone size: .; D gene: TRBD2; V gene: TRBV19; J gene: TRBJ2-7; CDR3 protein: CASSSGGQPSTYEQYF; CDR3 DNA: TGTGCCAGTAGTAGCGGGGGGCAACCCTCAACATACGAGCAGTACTTC
clone size: .; D gene: .; V gene: TRBV3-1/TRBV3-2; J gene: TRBJ1-1; CDR3 protein: CASSQANTEAFF; CDR3 DNA: TGTGCCAGCAGCCAGGCGAACACTGAAGCTTTCTTT
clone size: .; D gene: .; V gene: TRBV11-3; J gene: TRBJ2-7; CDR3 protein: CASSARGSYEQYF; CDR3 DNA: TGTGCCAGCAGCGCCCGGGGCTCCTACGAGCAGTACTTC
clone size: .; D gene: .; V gene: TRBV19; J gene: TRBJ1-3; CDR3 protein: CASRERRSGNTIYF; CDR3 DNA: TGTGCCAGTAGAGAACGGCGCTCTGGAAACACCATATATTTT
clone size: .; D gene: .; V gene: TRBV10-3; J gene: TRBJ2-1; CDR3 protein: CAISQTAVSYNEQFF; CDR3 DNA: TGTGCCATCAGTCAGACAGCGGTATCCTACAATGAGCAGTTCTTC
clone size: once; D gene: .; V gene: TRBV29-1; J gene: TRBJ2-7; CDR3 protein: CSATDRRYYEQYF; CDR3 DNA: TGCAGCGCAACAGACAGGCGATATTACGAGCAGTACTTC
clone size: .; D gene: TRBD1; V gene: TRBV19; J gene: TRBJ1-1; CDR3 protein: CASTLWTGWNTEAFF; CDR3 DNA: TGTGCCAGTACCCTCTGGACAGGGTGGAACACTGAAGCTTTCTTT
clone size: .; D gene: .; V gene: TRBV9; J gene: TRBJ2-5; CDR3 protein: CASSVGGGKETQYF; CDR3 DNA: TGTGCCAGCAGCGTAGGTGGGGGGAAAGAGACCCAGTACTTC
clone size: .; D gene: .; V gene: TRBV7-2; J gene: TRBJ2-2; CDR3 protein: CASSLLGLNTGELFF; CDR3 DNA: TGTGCCAGCAGCTTACTTGGCCTGAACACCGGGGAGCTGTTTTTT
clone size: .; D gene: .; V gene: TRBV10-2; J gene: TRBJ2-1; CDR3 protein: CASRTGRLWGLPGNEQFF; CDR3 DNA: TGCGCCAGCAGAACCGGACGATTATGGGGACTCCCGGGGAATGAGCAGTTCTTC
clone size: .; D gene: TRBD2; V gene: TRBV30; J gene: TRBJ2-2; CDR3 protein: CAWRWGGGELFF; CDR3 DNA: TGTGCCTGGAGGTGGGGGGGCGGGGAGCTGTTTTTT
clone size: .; D gene: TRBD1; V gene: TRBV11-1; J gene: TRBJ2-2; CDR3 protein: CASSLQDRGIAGELFF; CDR3 DNA: TGTGCCAGCAGCTTACAGGACAGGGGAATCGCCGGGGAGCTGTTTTTT
clone size: .; D gene: TRBD1; V gene: TRBV5-4; J gene: TRBJ2-5; CDR3 protein: CASRLTGGETQYF; CDR3 DNA: TGTGCCAGCAGACTCACAGGGGGGGAGACCCAGTACTTC
clone size: .; D gene: TRBD2; V gene: TRBV7-9; J gene: TRBJ2-3; CDR3 protein: CASSDYIPTAGGADTQYF; CDR3 DNA: TGTGCCAGCAGCGATTATATTCCCACGGCGGGGGGGGCAGATACGCAGTATTTT
clone size: .; D gene: TRBD2; V gene: TRBV4-2; J gene: TRBJ2-3; CDR3 protein: CASSQISSGGTTDTQYF; CDR3 DNA: TGTGCCAGCAGCCAGATTTCTAGCGGGGGGACCACAGATACGCAGTATTTT
clone size: .; D gene: TRBD1; V gene: TRBV24-1; J gene: TRBJ1-2; CDR3 protein: CATSDAGTGGSGGYTF; CDR3 DNA: TGTGCCACCAGTGACGCCGGGACAGGGGGCTCGGGTGGCTACACCTTC
clone size: .; D gene: TRBD2; V gene: TRBV6-2/TRBV6-3; J gene: TRBJ2-2; CDR3 protein: CASSYPLRLAHNTGELFF; CDR3 DNA: TGTGCCAGCAGTTACCCTCTTCGACTAGCGCACAACACCGGGGAGCTGTTTTTT
clone size: .; D gene: TRBD1; V gene: TRBV5-4; J gene: TRBJ1-2; CDR3 protein: CASSSGTGLGNGYTF; CDR3 DNA: TGTGCCAGCAGCTCAGGGACAGGGTTAGGGAATGGCTACACCTTC
clone size: once; D gene: .; V gene: TRBV19; J gene: TRBJ2-1; CDR3 protein: CASSVGGNRRNEQFF; CDR3 DNA: TGTGCCAGTAGTGTGGGCGGGAACAGGAGAAATGAGCAGTTCTTC
clone size: .; D gene: .; V gene: TRBV7-2; J gene: TRBJ1-2; CDR3 protein: CASSLDSGQDYGYTF; CDR3 DNA: TGTGCCAGCAGCTTAGATTCGGGGCAGGACTATGGCTACACCTTC
clone size: .; D gene: .; V gene: TRBV20-1; J gene: TRBJ1-2; CDR3 protein: CSAGGIYGYTF; CDR3 DNA: TGCAGTGCTGGGGGGATCTATGGCTACACCTTC
clone size: .; D gene: .; V gene: TRBV18; J gene: TRBJ1-4; CDR3 protein: CASSRGQIYATNEKLFF; CDR3 DNA: TGTGCCAGCTCACGCGGACAGATCTATGCAACTAATGAAAAACTGTTTTTT
clone size: .; D gene: .; V gene: TRBV6-5; J gene: TRBJ2-2; CDR3 protein: CASTLPRAGELFF; CDR3 DNA: TGTGCCAGCACCCTACCCCGGGCCGGGGAGCTGTTTTTT